This TCR beta chain was recorded in a study of T cell changes during pregnancy in multiple sclerosis. Generated by immunoSEQ multiplex PCR, the TCRdb table keeps only in-frame clones and is missing some. The sample yields more than 95,000 clones, approximately 93% seen once. The CDR3 runs to 13 residues. Germline loops: CDR1 SNHLY, CDR2 FYNNEI. The germline V and J ends were trimmed by 6 bases and 6 bases, with 13 bases remaining between them. J is TRBJ2-3 and V is TRBV2; D not resolved. The origin of this receptor is a female donor with multiple sclerosis, enrolled in a pregnancy study. This sample comprised peripheral blood, obtained after pregnancy. The CDR3 protein is CASSPRDGDTQYF. CDR3 bases: TGTGCCAGCAGCCCGAGAGATGGTGATACGCAGTATTTT.